The 6 T cell receptor beta chains presented below share a single source sample, sequenced in a study of T cell responses to AZD1222 COVID-19 vaccine. The table came from immunoSEQ multiplex PCR; TCRdb's copy has only in-frame clones and leaves some out. Seen here are about 140,000 clones, just over 90% observed once, and the top ten hold around 3.6%. The sample here was peripheral blood, taken on day 0 of AZD1222 vaccination. Source of these receptors: an adult in good health.

The chain couples TRBV5-8 to TRBJ2-3; D not resolved. CDR1 and CDR2 (germline): SGHTS, YDEGEE. The V end lost 3 bases, the J end lost 1 base, and 12 bases lay between the germline ends. CDR3 length: 15 residues. The CDR3 DNA is TGTGCCAGCAGCTCGAATGGGGAAGGCACAGATACGCAGTATTTT. Translated: CASSSNGEGTDTQYF.

The V call is TRBV7-3, the J call TRBJ2-1; D assignment may be TRBD1 or TRBD2 (5 bases each). V was pared by 5 bases and J by 4 bases, with 21 bases between. Looked up from germline, CDR1 is SGHTA and CDR2 is FQGTGA. The CDR3 totals 17 residues. CDR3 nucleotide sequence: TGTGCCAGCAGCCCGTCCGGACCCGGGACCGGATACAATGAGCAGTTCTTC. Protein product: CASSPSGPGTGYNEQFF.

This chain connects TRBV6-5 to TRBJ2-5; the D gene is possibly TRBD1 (6 bases). CDR1 and CDR2 (germline): MNHEY, SVGAGI. The CDR3 covers 16 residues. The germline V and J ends were trimmed by 1 base and 4 bases, with 16 bases remaining between them. The CDR3 DNA reads as TGTGCCAGCAGTTACTTCGGGACATTGGGGGCAGAGACCCAGTACTTC. Translation: CASSYFGTLGAETQYF.

The chain uses TRBV29-1 and TRBJ2-3, with TRBD1 as a possible D gene (6 bases). CDR1 and CDR2 from the germline V gene are SQVTM and ANQGSEA. The CDR3 totals 13 residues. Trimming left V 7 bases short and J 2 bases short, with 13 bases between. Here the CDR3 reads CSADRIPTDTQYF. CDR3 coding DNA: TGCAGCGCTGACAGGATACCCACAGATACGCAGTATTTT.

The chain is built from TRBV5-1 and TRBJ2-7, with TRBD1 matching over 10 bases. J gave up 4 bases and V 4 bases, and 8 bases lay outside the gene matches. Germline loops: CDR1 SGHRS, CDR2 YFSETQ. This CDR3 comprises 15 residues. The CDR3 nucleotides read TGCGCCAGCAGCCGGGAGGGACAGGGGCGGTACGAGCAGTACTTC. Its translation: CASSREGQGRYEQYF.

As DNA, the CDR3 is TGTGCCTGGCCTGGATGGGACGCTGAAGCTTTCTTT. This translates into CAWPGWDAEAFF. This chain joins TRBV5-4 and TRBJ1-1; D is perhaps TRBD1 (5 bases). Trimming pared 10 bases from V and 6 bases from J, leaving 16 bases between. The CDR3 loop spans 12 amino acids. Germline V gives CDR1 SGHNT, CDR2 YYREEE (reference sequence).